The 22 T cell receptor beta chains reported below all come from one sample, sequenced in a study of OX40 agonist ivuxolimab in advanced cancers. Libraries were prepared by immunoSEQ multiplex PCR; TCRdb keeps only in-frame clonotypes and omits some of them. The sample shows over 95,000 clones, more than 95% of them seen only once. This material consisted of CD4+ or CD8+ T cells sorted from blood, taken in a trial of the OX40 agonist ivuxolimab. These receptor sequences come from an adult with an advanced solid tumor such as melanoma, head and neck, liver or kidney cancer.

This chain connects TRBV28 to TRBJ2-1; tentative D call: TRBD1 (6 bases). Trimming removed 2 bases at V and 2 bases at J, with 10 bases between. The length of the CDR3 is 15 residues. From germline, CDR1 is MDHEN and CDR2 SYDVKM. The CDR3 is CASSLGDKTYNEQFF. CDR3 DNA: TGTGCCAGCAGTTTAGGGGACAAGACCTACAATGAGCAGTTCTTC.

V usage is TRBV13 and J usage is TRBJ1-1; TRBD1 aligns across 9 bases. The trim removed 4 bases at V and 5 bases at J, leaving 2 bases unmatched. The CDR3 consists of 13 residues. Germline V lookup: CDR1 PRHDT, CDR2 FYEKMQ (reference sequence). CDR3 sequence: CASSYRGRTEAFF. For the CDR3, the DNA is TGTGCCAGCAGCTACAGGGGGCGTACTGAAGCTTTCTTT. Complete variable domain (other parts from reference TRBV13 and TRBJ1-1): AAGVIQSPRHLIKEKRETATLKCYPIPRHDTVYWYQQGPGQDPQFLISFYEKMQSDKGSIPDRFSAQQFSDYHSELNMSSLELGDSALYFCASSYRGRTEAFFGQGTRLTVV.

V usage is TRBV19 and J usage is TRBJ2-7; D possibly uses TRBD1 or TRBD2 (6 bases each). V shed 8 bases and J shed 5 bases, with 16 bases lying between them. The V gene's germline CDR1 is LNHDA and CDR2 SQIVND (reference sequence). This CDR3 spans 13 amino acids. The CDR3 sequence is CASVPERGDEQYF. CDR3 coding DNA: TGTGCCAGTGTACCGGAAAGGGGGGACGAGCAGTACTTC.

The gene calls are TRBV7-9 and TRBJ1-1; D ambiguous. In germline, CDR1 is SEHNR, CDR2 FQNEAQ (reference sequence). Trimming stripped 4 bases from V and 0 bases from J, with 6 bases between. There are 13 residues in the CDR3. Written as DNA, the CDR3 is TGTGCCAGCAGCTACCTAGTGAACACTGAAGCTTTCTTT. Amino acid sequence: CASSYLVNTEAFF.

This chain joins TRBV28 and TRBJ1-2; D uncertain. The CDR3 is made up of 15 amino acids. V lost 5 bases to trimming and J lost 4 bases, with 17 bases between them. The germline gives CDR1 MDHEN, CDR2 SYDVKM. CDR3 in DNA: TGTGCCAGCAGTGGCACCAGAACTGGTCGCTATGGCTACACCTTC. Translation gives CASSGTRTGRYGYTF.

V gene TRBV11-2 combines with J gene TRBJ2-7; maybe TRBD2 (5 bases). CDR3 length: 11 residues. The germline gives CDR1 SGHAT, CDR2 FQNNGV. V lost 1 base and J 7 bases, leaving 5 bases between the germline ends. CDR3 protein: CASSLAGEQYF. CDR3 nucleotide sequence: TGTGCCAGCAGCTTAGCGGGGGAGCAGTACTTC.

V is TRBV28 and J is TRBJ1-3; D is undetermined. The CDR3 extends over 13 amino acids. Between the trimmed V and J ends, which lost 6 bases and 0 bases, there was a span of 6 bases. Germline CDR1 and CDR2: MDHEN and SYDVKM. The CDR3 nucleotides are TGTGCCAGCAGGAGAAGCTCTGGAAACACCATATATTTT. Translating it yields CASRRSSGNTIYF.

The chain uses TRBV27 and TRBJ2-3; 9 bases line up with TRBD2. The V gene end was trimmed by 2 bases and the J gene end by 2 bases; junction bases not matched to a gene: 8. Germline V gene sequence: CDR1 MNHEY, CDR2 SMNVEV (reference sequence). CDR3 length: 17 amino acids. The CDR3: CASSLPSSGAITDTQYF. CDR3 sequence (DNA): TGTGCCAGCAGTTTACCATCTAGCGGGGCTATCACAGATACGCAGTATTTT.

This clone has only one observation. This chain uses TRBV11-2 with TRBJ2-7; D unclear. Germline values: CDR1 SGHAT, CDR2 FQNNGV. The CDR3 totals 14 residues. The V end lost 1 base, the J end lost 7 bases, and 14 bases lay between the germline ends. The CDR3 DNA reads TGTGCCAGCAGCTTAGTTGCCTCCGCCGGTGAGCAGTACTTC. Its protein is CASSLVASAGEQYF.

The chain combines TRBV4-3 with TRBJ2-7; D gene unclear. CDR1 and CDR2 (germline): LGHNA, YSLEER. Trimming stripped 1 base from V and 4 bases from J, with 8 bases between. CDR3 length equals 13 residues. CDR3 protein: CASSQGRRYEQYF. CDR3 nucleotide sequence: TGCGCCAGCAGCCAAGGACGGAGATACGAGCAGTACTTC.

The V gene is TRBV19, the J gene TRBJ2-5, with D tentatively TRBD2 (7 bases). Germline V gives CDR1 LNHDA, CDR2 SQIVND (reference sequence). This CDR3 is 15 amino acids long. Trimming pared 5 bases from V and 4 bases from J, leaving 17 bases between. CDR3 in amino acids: CASSDRWGGAETQYF. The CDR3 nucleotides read TGTGCCAGTAGTGACCGGTGGGGGGGCGCAGAGACCCAGTACTTC. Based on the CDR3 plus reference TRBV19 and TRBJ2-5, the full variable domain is DGGITQSPKYLFRKEGQNVTLSCEQNLNHDAMYWYRQDPGQGLRLIYYSQIVNDFQKGDIAEGYSVSREKKESFPLTVTSAQKNPTAFYLCASSDRWGGAETQYFGPGTRLLVL.

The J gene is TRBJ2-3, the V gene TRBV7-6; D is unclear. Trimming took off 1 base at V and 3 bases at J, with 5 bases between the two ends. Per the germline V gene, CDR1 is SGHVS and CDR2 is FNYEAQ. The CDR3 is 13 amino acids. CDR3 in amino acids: CASSLGTTDTQYF. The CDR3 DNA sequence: TGTGCCAGCAGCTTAGGAACTACAGATACGCAGTATTTT. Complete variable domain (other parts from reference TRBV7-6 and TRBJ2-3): GAGVSQSPRYKVTKRGQDVALRCDPISGHVSLYWYRQALGQGPEFLTYFNYEAQQDKSGLPNDRFSAERPEGSISTLTIQRTEQRDSAMYRCASSLGTTDTQYFGPGTRLTVL.

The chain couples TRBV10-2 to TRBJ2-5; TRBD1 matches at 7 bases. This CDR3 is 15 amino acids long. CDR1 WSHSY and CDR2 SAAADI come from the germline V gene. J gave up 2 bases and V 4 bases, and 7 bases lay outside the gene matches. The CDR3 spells CASSGTGWGQETQYF. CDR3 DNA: TGCGCCAGCAGTGGGACAGGTTGGGGTCAAGAGACCCAGTACTTC.

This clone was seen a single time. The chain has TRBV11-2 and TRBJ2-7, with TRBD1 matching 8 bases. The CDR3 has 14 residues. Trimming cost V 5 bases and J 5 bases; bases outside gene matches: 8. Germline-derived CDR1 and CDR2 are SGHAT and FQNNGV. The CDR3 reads CASSPDRGAHEQYF. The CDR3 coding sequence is TGTGCCAGCAGCCCCGACAGGGGAGCCCACGAGCAGTACTTC.

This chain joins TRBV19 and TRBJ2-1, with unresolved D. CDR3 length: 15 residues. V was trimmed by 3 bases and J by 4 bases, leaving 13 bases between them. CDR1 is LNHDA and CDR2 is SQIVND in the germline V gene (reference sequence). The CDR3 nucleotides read TGTGCCAGTAGTATGGAGCAGAACTCATACAATGAGCAGTTCTTC. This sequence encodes CASSMEQNSYNEQFF.

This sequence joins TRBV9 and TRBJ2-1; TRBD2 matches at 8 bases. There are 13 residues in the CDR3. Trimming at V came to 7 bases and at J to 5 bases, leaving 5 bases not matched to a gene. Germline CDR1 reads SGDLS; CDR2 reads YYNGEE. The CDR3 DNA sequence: TGTGCCAGCGACAGCGGGAGTCACAATGAGCAGTTCTTC. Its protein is CASDSGSHNEQFF.

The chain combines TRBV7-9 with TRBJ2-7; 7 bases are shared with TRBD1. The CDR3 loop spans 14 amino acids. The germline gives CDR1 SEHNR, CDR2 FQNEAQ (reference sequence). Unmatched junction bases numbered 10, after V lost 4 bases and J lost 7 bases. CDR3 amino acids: CASSSRDSTGEQYF. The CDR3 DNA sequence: TGTGCCAGCAGCTCCCGGGACAGCACAGGGGAGCAGTACTTC.

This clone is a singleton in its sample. CDR3 region: CASSFLTGGAEQPQHF. Here the CDR3 DNA reads TGTGCCAGCAGCTTTTTGACAGGGGGCGCGGAACAGCCCCAGCATTTT. The rearrangement links TRBV7-9 to TRBJ1-5; TRBD1 matches 10 bases. Germline V gene lookup returns CDR1 SEHNR and CDR2 FQNEAQ (reference sequence). The CDR3 sequence is 16 residues long. V was pared by 3 bases and J by 7 bases, with 9 bases of the junction left unmatched.

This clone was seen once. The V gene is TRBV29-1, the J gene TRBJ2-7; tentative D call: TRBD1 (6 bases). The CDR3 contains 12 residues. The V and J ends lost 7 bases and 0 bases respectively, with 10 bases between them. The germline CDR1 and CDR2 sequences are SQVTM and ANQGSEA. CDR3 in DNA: TGCAGCGCCTGGACAGACTCCTACGAGCAGTACTTC. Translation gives CSAWTDSYEQYF.

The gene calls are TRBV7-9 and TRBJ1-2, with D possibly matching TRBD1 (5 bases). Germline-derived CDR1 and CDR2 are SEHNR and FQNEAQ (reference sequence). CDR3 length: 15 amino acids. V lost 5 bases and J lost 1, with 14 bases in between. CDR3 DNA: TGTGCCAGCAGCATATTTGTGGGGGATAACTATGGCTACACCTTC. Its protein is CASSIFVGDNYGYTF.

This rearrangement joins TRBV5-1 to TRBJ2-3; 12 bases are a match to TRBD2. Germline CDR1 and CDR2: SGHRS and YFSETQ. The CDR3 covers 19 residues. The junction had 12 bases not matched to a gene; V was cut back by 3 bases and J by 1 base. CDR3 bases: TGCGCCAGCAGCTCCAATCTAGCGGGGGGGCCGTCTGGCACAGATACGCAGTATTTT. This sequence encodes CASSSNLAGGPSGTDTQYF.

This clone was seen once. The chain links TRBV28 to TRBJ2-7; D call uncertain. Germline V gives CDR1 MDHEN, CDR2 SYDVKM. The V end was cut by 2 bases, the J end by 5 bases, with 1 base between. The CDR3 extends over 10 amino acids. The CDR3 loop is CASSLNEQYF. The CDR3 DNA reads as TGTGCCAGCAGTTTAAACGAGCAGTACTTC.